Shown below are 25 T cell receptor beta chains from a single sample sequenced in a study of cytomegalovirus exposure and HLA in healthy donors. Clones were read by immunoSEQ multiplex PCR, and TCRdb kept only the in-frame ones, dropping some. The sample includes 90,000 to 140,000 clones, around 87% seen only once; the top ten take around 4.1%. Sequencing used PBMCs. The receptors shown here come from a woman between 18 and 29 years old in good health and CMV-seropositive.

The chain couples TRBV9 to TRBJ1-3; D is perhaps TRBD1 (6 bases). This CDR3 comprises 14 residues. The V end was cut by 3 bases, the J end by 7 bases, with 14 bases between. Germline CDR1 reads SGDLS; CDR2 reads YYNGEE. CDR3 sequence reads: CASSASQGWNTIYF. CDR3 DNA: TGTGCCAGCAGCGCCTCTCAGGGGTGGAACACCATATATTTT.

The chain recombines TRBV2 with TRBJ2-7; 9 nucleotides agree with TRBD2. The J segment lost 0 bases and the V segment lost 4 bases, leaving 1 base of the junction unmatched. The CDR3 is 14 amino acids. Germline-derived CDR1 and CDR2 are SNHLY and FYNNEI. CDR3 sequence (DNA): TGTGCCAGCAGTGGACTAGCGGACTCCTACGAGCAGTACTTC. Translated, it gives CASSGLADSYEQYF.

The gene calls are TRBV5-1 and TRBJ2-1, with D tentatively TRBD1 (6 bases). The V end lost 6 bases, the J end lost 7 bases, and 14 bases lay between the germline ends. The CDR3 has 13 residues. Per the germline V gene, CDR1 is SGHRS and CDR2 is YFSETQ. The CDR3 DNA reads TGCGCCAGCATACCCCCCCAGGGGAATGAGCAGTTCTTC. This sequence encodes CASIPPQGNEQFF.

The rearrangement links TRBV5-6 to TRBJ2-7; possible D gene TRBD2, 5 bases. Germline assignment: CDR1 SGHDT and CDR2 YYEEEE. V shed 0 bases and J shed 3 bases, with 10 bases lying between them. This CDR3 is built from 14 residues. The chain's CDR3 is CASSLGGLNYEQYF. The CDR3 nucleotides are TGTGCCAGCAGCTTGGGCGGACTCAACTACGAGCAGTACTTC.

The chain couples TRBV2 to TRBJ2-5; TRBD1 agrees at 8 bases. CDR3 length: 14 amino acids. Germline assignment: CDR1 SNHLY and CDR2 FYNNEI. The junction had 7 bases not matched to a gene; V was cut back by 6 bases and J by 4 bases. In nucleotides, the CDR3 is TGTGCCAGCAGAGACAGGGGTGGCGGAGAGACCCAGTACTTC. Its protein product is CASRDRGGGETQYF.

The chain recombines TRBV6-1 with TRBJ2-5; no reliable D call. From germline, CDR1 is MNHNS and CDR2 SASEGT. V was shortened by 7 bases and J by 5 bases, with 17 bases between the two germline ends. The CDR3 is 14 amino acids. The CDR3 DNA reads TGTGCCAGCACTTATAGTGGGCCTGGGGAGACCCAGTACTTC. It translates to CASTYSGPGETQYF.

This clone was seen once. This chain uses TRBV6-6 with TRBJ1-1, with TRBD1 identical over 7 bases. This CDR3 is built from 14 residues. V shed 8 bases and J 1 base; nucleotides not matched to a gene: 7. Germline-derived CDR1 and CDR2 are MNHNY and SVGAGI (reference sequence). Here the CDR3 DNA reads TGTGCCAGCGTAGATCGACAGGGGAACACTGAAGCTTTCTTT. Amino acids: CASVDRQGNTEAFF.

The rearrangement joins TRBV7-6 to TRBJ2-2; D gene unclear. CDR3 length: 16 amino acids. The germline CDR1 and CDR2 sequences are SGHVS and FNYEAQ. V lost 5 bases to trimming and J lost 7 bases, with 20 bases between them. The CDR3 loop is CASSPGELAVGGELFF. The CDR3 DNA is TGTGCCAGCAGCCCAGGCGAACTGGCTGTCGGCGGGGAGCTGTTTTTT.

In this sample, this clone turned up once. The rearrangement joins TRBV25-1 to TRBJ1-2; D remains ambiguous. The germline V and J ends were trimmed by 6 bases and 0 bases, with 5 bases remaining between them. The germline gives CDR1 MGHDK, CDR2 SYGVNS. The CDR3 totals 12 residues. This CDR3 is CASREANYGYTF. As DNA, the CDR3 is TGTGCCAGCAGGGAGGCTAACTATGGCTACACCTTC.

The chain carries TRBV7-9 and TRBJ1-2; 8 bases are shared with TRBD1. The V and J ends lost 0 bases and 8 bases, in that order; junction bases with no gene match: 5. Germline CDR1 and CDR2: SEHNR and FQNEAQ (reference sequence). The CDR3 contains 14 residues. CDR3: CASSLADRVRGYTF. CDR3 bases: TGTGCCAGCAGCTTAGCGGACAGGGTCAGGGGCTACACCTTC.

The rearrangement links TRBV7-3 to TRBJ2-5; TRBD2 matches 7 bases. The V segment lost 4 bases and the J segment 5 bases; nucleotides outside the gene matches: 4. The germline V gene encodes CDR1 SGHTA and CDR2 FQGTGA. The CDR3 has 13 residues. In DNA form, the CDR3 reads TGTGCCAGCAGCTATGGGAGGGAGGAGACCCAGTACTTC. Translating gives CASSYGREETQYF.

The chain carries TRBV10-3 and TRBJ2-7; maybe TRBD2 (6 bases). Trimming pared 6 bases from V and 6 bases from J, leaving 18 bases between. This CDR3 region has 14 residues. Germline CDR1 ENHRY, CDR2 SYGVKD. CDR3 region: CAISQPSGTLEQYF. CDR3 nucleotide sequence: TGTGCCATCAGCCAACCTTCTGGGACTCTCGAGCAGTACTTC.

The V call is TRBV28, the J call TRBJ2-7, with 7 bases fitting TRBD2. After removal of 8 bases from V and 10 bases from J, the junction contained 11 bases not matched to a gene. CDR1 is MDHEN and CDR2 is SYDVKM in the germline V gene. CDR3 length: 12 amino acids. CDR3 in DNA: TGTGCCAGCGGAGGGGAGGGTATCGGACAGTACTTC. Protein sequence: CASGGEGIGQYF.

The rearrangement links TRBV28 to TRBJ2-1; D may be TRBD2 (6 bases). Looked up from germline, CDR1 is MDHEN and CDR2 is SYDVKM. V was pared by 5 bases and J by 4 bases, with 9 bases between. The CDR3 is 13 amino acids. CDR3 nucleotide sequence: TGTGCCAGCAGTCCCGGGGGATACAATGAGCAGTTCTTC. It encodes CASSPGGYNEQFF.

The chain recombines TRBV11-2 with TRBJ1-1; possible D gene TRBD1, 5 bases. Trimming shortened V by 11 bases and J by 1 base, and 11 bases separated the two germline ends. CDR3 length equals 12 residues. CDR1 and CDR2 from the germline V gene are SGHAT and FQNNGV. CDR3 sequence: CAGATGNTEAFF. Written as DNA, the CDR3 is TGTGCCGGGGCAACCGGGAACACTGAAGCTTTCTTT.

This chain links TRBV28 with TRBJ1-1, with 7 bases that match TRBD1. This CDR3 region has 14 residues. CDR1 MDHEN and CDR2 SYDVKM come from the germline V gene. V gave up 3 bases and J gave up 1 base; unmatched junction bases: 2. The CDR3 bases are TGTGCCAGCAGTTTGGGGACAGAGAACACTGAAGCTTTCTTT. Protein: CASSLGTENTEAFF.

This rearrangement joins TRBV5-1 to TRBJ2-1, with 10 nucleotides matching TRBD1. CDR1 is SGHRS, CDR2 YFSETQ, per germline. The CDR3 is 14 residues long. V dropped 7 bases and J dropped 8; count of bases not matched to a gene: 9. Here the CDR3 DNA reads TGCGCCAGCGGCAACGGACAGGGGGTCGATGAGCAGTTCTTC. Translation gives CASGNGQGVDEQFF.

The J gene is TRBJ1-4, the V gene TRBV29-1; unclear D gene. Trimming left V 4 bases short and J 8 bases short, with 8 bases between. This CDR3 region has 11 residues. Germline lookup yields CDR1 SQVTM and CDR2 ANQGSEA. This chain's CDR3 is CSVATREKLFF. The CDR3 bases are TGCAGCGTTGCAACGAGGGAAAAACTGTTTTTT.

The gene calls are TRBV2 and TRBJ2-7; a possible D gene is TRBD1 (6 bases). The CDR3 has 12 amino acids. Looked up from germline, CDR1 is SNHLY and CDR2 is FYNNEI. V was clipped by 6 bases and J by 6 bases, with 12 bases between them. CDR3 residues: CASSVQGFEQYF. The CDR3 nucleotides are TGTGCCAGCAGCGTACAGGGATTCGAGCAGTACTTC.

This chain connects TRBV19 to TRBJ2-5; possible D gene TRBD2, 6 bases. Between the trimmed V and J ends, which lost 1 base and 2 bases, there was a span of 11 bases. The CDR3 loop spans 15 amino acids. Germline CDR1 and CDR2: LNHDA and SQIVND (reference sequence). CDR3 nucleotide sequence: TGTGCCAGTAGTATAGGCGGGATAAAACAAGAGACCCAGTACTTC. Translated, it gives CASSIGGIKQETQYF.

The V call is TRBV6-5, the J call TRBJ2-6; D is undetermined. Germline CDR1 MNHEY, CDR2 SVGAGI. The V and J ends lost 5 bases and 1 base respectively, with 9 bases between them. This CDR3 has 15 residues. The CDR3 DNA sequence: TGTGCCAGCAGTCCTGTCCTTTCTGGGGCCAACGTCCTGACTTTC. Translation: CASSPVLSGANVLTF.

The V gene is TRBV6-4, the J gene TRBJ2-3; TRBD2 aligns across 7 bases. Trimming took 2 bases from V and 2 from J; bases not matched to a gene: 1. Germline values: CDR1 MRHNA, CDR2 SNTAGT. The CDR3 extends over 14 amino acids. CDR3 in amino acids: CASSDGRATDTQYF. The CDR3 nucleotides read TGTGCCAGCAGTGACGGGAGGGCCACAGATACGCAGTATTTT.

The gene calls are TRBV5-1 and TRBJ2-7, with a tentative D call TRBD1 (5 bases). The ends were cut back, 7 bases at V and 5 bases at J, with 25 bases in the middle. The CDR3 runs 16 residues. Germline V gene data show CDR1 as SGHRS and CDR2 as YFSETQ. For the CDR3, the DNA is TGCGCCAGCGCCCCTGACCAGGCAGGGCTTTTTAACGAGCAGTACTTC. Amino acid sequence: CASAPDQAGLFNEQYF.

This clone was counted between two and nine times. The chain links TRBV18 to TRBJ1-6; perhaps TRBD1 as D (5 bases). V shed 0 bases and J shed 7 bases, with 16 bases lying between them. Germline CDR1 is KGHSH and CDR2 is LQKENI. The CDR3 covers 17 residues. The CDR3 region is CASSPPGQGGWNSPLHF. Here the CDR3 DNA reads TGTGCCAGCTCACCACCCGGGCAGGGAGGTTGGAATTCACCCCTCCACTTT. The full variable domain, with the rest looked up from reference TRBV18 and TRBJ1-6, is NAGVMQNPRHLVRRRGQEARLRCSPMKGHSHVYWYRQLPEEGLKFMVYLQKENIIDESGMPKERFSAEFPKEGPSILRIQQVVRGDSAAYFCASSPPGQGGWNSPLHFGNGTRLTVT.

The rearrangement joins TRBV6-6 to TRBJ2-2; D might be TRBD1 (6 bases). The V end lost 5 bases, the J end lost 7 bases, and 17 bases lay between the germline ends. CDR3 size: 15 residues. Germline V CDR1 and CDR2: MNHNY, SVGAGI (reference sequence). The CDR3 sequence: CASSNKGHLGGELFF. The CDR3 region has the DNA TGTGCCAGCAGTAACAAGGGACATCTAGGCGGGGAGCTGTTTTTT.